This TCR beta chain was captured by sequencing in a study of beta chain features in type 1 diabetes. Reverse transcription of all isolated RNA meant that expressed TCRB transcripts were sequenced. Generated by immunoSEQ multiplex PCR, the TCRdb table keeps only in-frame clones and is missing some. Of some 270,000 clones listed, approximately 11% are singletons. There are 14 residues in the CDR3. V was pared by 7 bases and J by 6 bases, with 6 bases of the junction left unmatched. The germline V gene encodes CDR1 LNHDA and CDR2 SQIVND (reference sequence). A CD45RO/CCR7/CD25/CD127/CD95/CD27 panel sorted naive, central memory, regulatory and stem cell-like memory CD4+ cells. Remarks on this clone: The antigen is unknown.

General observations from the study: Shortening of TCRB CDR3s, moderate but significant, appeared in all four CD4+ subsets of Type 1 diabetes patients.

The sample consisted of naive CD4+ T cells from blood. The TCR comes from a man aged 30-40 years with type 1 diabetes. J is TRBJ2-1 and V is TRBV19; TRBD2 agrees at 10 bases. The CDR3 sequence: CASTSGGAVNEQFF. CDR3 DNA: TGTGCCAGTACAAGCGGGGGGGCCGTCAATGAGCAGTTCTTC.